Below are 20 T cell receptor beta chains sequenced from a single sample in a study of T cells after yellow fever vaccination. TCRdb re-derived calls from the 5' RACE reads in MiXCR, one entry per CDR3 protein. The table records around 600,000 distinct CDR3 sequences, around an eighth of them present only once. The sequencing used PBMCs, collected on the day of the yellow fever booster vaccination. These TCRs come from a man younger than 40 who received the YFV17D yellow fever vaccine.

This clonotype was seen a handful of times. This chain links TRBV13 with TRBJ2-7, with D perhaps TRBD1 (6 bases). This CDR3 spans 14 amino acids. V lost 3 bases and J 7 bases, leaving 16 bases between the germline ends. Germline V gene sequence: CDR1 PRHDT, CDR2 FYEKMQ (reference sequence). The CDR3 reads CASSFAADQGEQYF. The CDR3 DNA is TGTGCCAGCAGCTTCGCGGCGGACCAGGGGGAGCAGTACTTC. The whole variable domain, remainder taken from reference TRBV13 and TRBJ2-7, is AAGVIQSPRHLIKEKRETATLKCYPIPRHDTVYWYQQGPGQDPQFLISFYEKMQSDKGSIPDRFSAQQFSDYHSELNMSSLELGDSALYFCASSFAADQGEQYFGPGTRLTVT.

A few counts support this clonotype. The V and J genes are TRBV19 and TRBJ2-7, with a tentative D call TRBD1 (6 bases). Between the trimmed V and J ends, which lost 5 bases and 1 base, there was a span of 18 bases. Germline V lookup: CDR1 LNHDA, CDR2 SQIVND (reference sequence). The CDR3 runs to 16 residues. The chain's CDR3 is CASSSQGRETSYEQYF. The CDR3 bases are TGTGCCAGTAGTTCACAGGGTAGGGAAACATCCTACGAGCAGTACTTC. The variable domain in full, completed from reference TRBV19 and TRBJ2-7, reads DGGITQSPKYLFRKEGQNVTLSCEQNLNHDAMYWYRQDPGQGLRLIYYSQIVNDFQKGDIAEGYSVSREKKESFPLTVTSAQKNPTAFYLCASSSQGRETSYEQYFGPGTRLTVT.

This clonotype was detected a few times. V usage is TRBV5-6 and J usage is TRBJ2-4; a weak D match, TRBD2 (5 bases). Between the trimmed V and J ends, which lost 5 bases and 0 bases, there was a span of 9 bases. Germline V CDR1 and CDR2: SGHDT, YYEEEE. This CDR3 has 14 residues. The CDR3 DNA sequence: TGTGCCAGCAGAGAAGCGGTAGCCAAAAACATTCAGTACTTC. As protein: CASREAVAKNIQYF. The entire variable domain, with the rest obtained from reference TRBV5-6 and TRBJ2-4, is as follows: DAGVTQSPTHLIKTRGQQVTLRCSPKSGHDTVSWYQQALGQGPQFIFQYYEEEERQRGNFPDRFSGHQFPNYSSELNVNALLLGDSALYLCASREAVAKNIQYFGAGTRLSVL.

In its sample, this clonotype was seen many times. The CDR3, as DNA: TGTGCCAGCAGCTCTAGGGGACTAGCCCATGAGCAGTTCTTC. The encoded protein is CASSSRGLAHEQFF. This chain joins TRBV7-2 and TRBJ2-1; 9 bases fit TRBD2. The CDR3 has 14 amino acids. CDR1 is SGHTA and CDR2 is FQGNSA in the germline V gene. V shed 4 bases and J 8 bases; nucleotides not matched to a gene: 6.

The chain joins TRBV2 to TRBJ2-7; 9 bases are a match to TRBD1. Losses at the gene ends were 8 bases for V and 6 bases for J; bases not matched to a gene: 11. Germline CDR1 is SNHLY and CDR2 is FYNNEI. The CDR3 is made up of 14 amino acids. As DNA, the CDR3 is TGTGCCAGCGAAACCGGGACAGGGATAGGCGAGCAGTACTTC. Translated, it gives CASETGTGIGEQYF.

V is TRBV5-1 and J is TRBJ1-2; D unresolved. V shed 1 base and J shed 3 bases, with 7 bases lying between them. The CDR3 length is 13 residues. Germline V gives CDR1 SGHRS, CDR2 YFSETQ. The CDR3 bases are TGCGCCAGCAGCTTGTCCAACGACTATGGCTACACCTTC. The encoded protein is CASSLSNDYGYTF.

The sample holds a few counts of this clonotype. The chain joins TRBV15 to TRBJ2-1; 7 bases agree with TRBD2. Germline lookup yields CDR1 LNHNV and CDR2 YYDKDF (reference sequence). The ends lost 0 bases at V and 10 bases at J; junction bases unmatched: 0. The CDR3 consists of 12 residues. CDR3 DNA: TGTGCCACCAGCAGAGAAGCGGGAGAGCAGTTCTTC. Translated, it gives CATSREAGEQFF.

The chain is built from TRBV7-2 and TRBJ2-7; D uncertain. Trimming shortened V by 1 base and J by 0 bases, and 10 bases separated the two germline ends. This CDR3 contains 15 residues. CDR1 and CDR2 from the germline V gene are SGHTA and FQGNSA. CDR3 loop: CASSLVRVPSYEQYF. Written as DNA, the CDR3 is TGTGCCAGCAGCTTAGTAAGGGTCCCCTCCTACGAGCAGTACTTC.

This clonotype was detected only a few times. The J gene is TRBJ1-5, the V gene TRBV7-2; 8 bases are shared with TRBD1. The V and J ends lost 3 bases and 7 bases, in that order; junction bases with no gene match: 8. Germline V CDR1 and CDR2: SGHTA, FQGNSA. There are 15 residues in the CDR3. The CDR3 sequence: CASSFDRGSEQPQHF. CDR3 in DNA: TGTGCCAGCAGCTTCGACAGGGGTTCGGAACAGCCCCAGCATTTT. Full variable domain (outside the CDR3, taken from reference TRBV7-2 and TRBJ1-5): GAGVSQSPSNKVTEKGKDVELRCDPISGHTALYWYRQSLGQGLEFLIYFQGNSAPDKSGLPSDRFSAERTGGSVSTLTIQRTQQEDSAVYLCASSFDRGSEQPQHFGDGTRLSIL.

The chain carries TRBV19 and TRBJ2-2, with 8 bases fitting TRBD1. V shed 7 bases and J 8 bases; nucleotides not matched to a gene: 9. The CDR3 is made up of 14 amino acids. The germline CDR1 and CDR2 sequences are LNHDA and SQIVND (reference sequence). The CDR3 nucleotides are TGTGCCAGTACCCCCGGACAGGGCTGGGGGGAGCTGTTTTTT. Translated: CASTPGQGWGELFF.

The chain employs TRBV20-1 and TRBJ2-3; D uncertain. CDR1 and CDR2 (germline): DFQATT, SNEGSKA (reference sequence). The CDR3 covers 13 residues. The CDR3 sequence: CGFRVTSTDTQYF. As DNA, the CDR3 is TGCGGGTTTCGGGTAACTAGCACAGATACGCAGTATTTT.

This clonotype was found a few times. This rearrangement joins TRBV7-2 to TRBJ2-7; possibly TRBD1 or TRBD2 for D (5 bases each). V was cut by 6 bases and J by 7 bases, with 13 bases left in between. In germline, CDR1 is SGHTA, CDR2 FQGNSA. This CDR3 has 12 amino acids. In DNA form, the CDR3 reads TGTGCCAGCAGTCTATTGGGGGAAGAGCAGTACTTC. Protein: CASSLLGEEQYF.

In this sample, this clonotype turned up a few times. This sequence joins TRBV5-6 and TRBJ2-2; D possibly uses TRBD1 or TRBD2 (5 bases each). Trimming left V 3 bases short and J 1 base short, with 10 bases between. CDR1 is SGHDT, CDR2 YYEEEE, per germline. The CDR3 contains 15 residues. CDR3 sequence reads: CASSSGLKNTGELFF. In DNA, the CDR3 is TGTGCCAGCAGCTCGGGGCTAAAGAACACCGGGGAGCTGTTTTTT.

This clonotype was picked up a small number of times. This rearrangement joins TRBV20-1 to TRBJ2-3; 7 nucleotides line up with TRBD2. V was pared by 4 bases and J by 0 bases, with 10 bases of the junction left unmatched. The length of the CDR3 is 16 residues. Germline CDR1 DFQATT, CDR2 SNEGSKA (reference sequence). The chain's CDR3 is CSAIPRLATSTDTQYF. The CDR3 coding sequence is TGCAGTGCTATCCCTCGACTAGCAACTAGCACAGATACGCAGTATTTT.

This clonotype was seen many times. The V gene is TRBV20-1, the J gene TRBJ2-4, with TRBD2 as a possible D gene (5 bases). Trimming stripped 0 bases from V and 0 bases from J, with 15 bases between. The CDR3 is made up of 17 amino acids. Germline V gene sequence: CDR1 DFQATT, CDR2 SNEGSKA (reference sequence). In nucleotides, the CDR3 is TGCAGTGCTAGAGATCTGGTGAGAGGACTAGCCAAAAACATTCAGTACTTC. Translation: CSARDLVRGLAKNIQYF.

The gene calls are TRBV12-3 or TRBV12-4 and TRBJ2-3, with D tentatively TRBD1 or TRBD2 (5 bases each). V shed 5 bases and J shed 2 bases, with 23 bases lying between them. The CDR3 runs 18 residues. CDR3 nucleotides: TGTGCCAGCAGTCCTGCCACGGGACGGCGAGGGCCCACAGATACGCAGTATTTT. It codes for CASSPATGRRGPTDTQYF.

This clonotype has more than one count but fewer than ten. Here the CDR3 reads CAISDGEGQPQYF. The CDR3 DNA reads TGTGCCATCAGTGACGGCGAGGGTCAGCCCCAGTATTTT. The chain recombines TRBV10-3 with TRBJ1-5, with D tentatively TRBD2 (5 bases). The J call may be in error: the DNA end matches TRBJ2-3 better. The CDR3 is 13 amino acids. The germline V gene encodes CDR1 ENHRY and CDR2 SYGVKD.

J is TRBJ2-3 and V is TRBV28; unclear D gene. Germline CDR1 is MDHEN and CDR2 is SYDVKM. The CDR3 contains 13 residues. Trimming cost V 6 bases and J 4 bases, with 11 bases left between them. This chain's CDR3 is CASRLPQADTQYF. CDR3 bases: TGTGCCAGCAGGCTTCCTCAGGCAGATACGCAGTATTTT.

This clonotype was observed a handful of times. The V call is TRBV28, the J call TRBJ2-7; D uncertain. Germline V gene sequence: CDR1 MDHEN, CDR2 SYDVKM. Trimming left V 7 bases short and J 3 bases short, with 13 bases between. This CDR3 contains 13 residues. CDR3 region: CASTTTLNYEQYF. In nucleotides, the CDR3 is TGTGCCAGCACCACGACTCTTAACTACGAGCAGTACTTC. The whole variable domain, filled in from reference TRBV28 and TRBJ2-7, reads DVKVTQSSRYLVKRTGEKVFLECVQDMDHENMFWYRQDPGLGLRLIYFSYDVKMKEKGDIPEGYSVSREKKERFSLILESASTNQTSMYLCASTTTLNYEQYFGPGTRLTVT.

Comment on this clonotype: Germline is not matched at one junction end, which may reflect a read error. V usage is TRBV14 and J usage is TRBJ2-7, with 11 bases identical to TRBD1. Germline V gene sequence: CDR1 SGHDN, CDR2 FVKESK. The CDR3 runs to 11 residues. CDR3 amino acids: CASRGGQGVFF. The DNA of the CDR3 is TGTGCCAGCAGAGGGGGACAGGGGGTCTTCTTC.